The rows below give T cell receptor beta chains drawn from one sample of a study of shared clonotypes between healthy human individuals. Profiled with immunoSEQ multiplex PCR; TCRdb holds only in-frame clones, not every one. The sample records around 2,100,000 clones, about 95% being singletons. Sequenced sample: naive CD8+ T cells sorted from blood. All receptors come from a man aged 18 to 29 in good health. CDR3s leave out the opening cysteine and the closing phenylalanine or tryptophan. Clone size appears in some rows only: once, few, many, or a class for an expanded clone.

V gene	clone size	J gene	CDR3 protein
TRBV6-5	.	TRBJ1-2	ASSYTEGAYGYT
TRBV7-3	.	TRBJ1-1	ASSPQGNTEAF
TRBV6-5	.	TRBJ1-2	ASSYLGTPSGYT
TRBV11-2	.	TRBJ1-1	ASSLGPGTGNTEAF
TRBV7-9	.	TRBJ2-1	ASSWGLAGGNEQF
TRBV28	.	TRBJ1-1	ASRDLDTEAF
TRBV12-5	.	TRBJ1-2	ASGDWTGGANYGYT
TRBV13	.	TRBJ2-3	ASSPHLGPTDTQY
TRBV4-3	.	TRBJ2-1	ASSQGTSNEQF
TRBV19	.	TRBJ2-2	ASSPWTSGGITGELF
TRBV28	.	TRBJ1-5	ASSLTGPAGQPQH
TRBV7-9	.	TRBJ2-5	ASSTGGPMSQETQY
TRBV27	.	TRBJ2-1	ASSLSGLGSSNEQF
TRBV29-1	.	TRBJ2-1	SVEKLVYNEQF
TRBV6-1	.	TRBJ2-1	ASQTGAGNNNEQF
TRBV7-9	.	TRBJ2-5	ASSFWTGPETQY
TRBV10-3	.	TRBJ2-1	ASAGPEVVQF
TRBV7-9	.	TRBJ1-2	ATPALWFPYGYT
TRBV13	.	TRBJ1-2	ASSPRTGSDGYT
TRBV4-1	.	TRBJ2-1	ASRKAVSSYNEQF
TRBV6-1	.	TRBJ1-1	ASSDRASEAF
TRBV4-3	.	TRBJ1-3	ASSQDPWQGEENTIY
TRBV27	.	TRBJ1-2	ASSPSWGAVDYGYT
TRBV19	once	TRBJ2-6	ASSSGWSGANVLT
TRBV2	.	TRBJ2-7	ASRVPSSYEQY
TRBV27	.	TRBJ2-7	ASSFRTGSYEQY
TRBV28	.	TRBJ2-7	ASSHGQGYEQY
TRBV6-1	.	TRBJ2-7	ASSDRDSSYEQY
TRBV9	.	TRBJ2-1	ASSPQVGVTYNEQF
TRBV27	once	TRBJ1-4	ASSLLGEKLF
TRBV30	.	TRBJ2-7	AWSVAHSYEQY
TRBV5-6	.	TRBJ2-1	ASSSSGRLDNEQF
TRBV9	.	TRBJ2-7	ASSVTPGPEYEQY
TRBV4-1	.	TRBJ1-2	ASSQVGVNNGYT
TRBV5-1	.	TRBJ1-1	ASSLSFRDTEAF
TRBV4-1	.	TRBJ2-7	ASSPMTGGEQY
TRBV7-6	.	TRBJ2-3	ASSLMDSEGVTDTQY
TRBV6-5	.	TRBJ2-3	ASSYSNGDTQY
TRBV7-8	.	TRBJ2-2	ASSLAETGELF
TRBV28	.	TRBJ2-7	ASSFAGTYEQY
TRBV4-1	.	TRBJ2-1	ASSQDVLSGTGQF
TRBV4-1	.	TRBJ2-7	ASSQDSGTEQY
TRBV6-5	.	TRBJ2-1	ASSNRGNEQF
TRBV5-6	.	TRBJ2-2	ASITANTGELF
TRBV5-1	.	TRBJ2-1	ASSPNGAYNEQF
TRBV5-1	.	TRBJ1-2	ASSLDLANYGYT
TRBV11-2	.	TRBJ2-7	ASSKPTDSYEQY
TRBV13	.	TRBJ2-7	ASSLGRSYEQY
TRBV28	.	TRBJ1-5	ASRPDPSYQPQH
TRBV4-1	.	TRBJ1-2	ASSQATGTFYGYT
TRBV7-3	.	TRBJ2-7	ASSLTGGGEQY
TRBV20-1	once	TRBJ2-1	SARVVNEQF
TRBV4-1	once	TRBJ2-7	ASSQGTVGVGEQY
TRBV6-5	.	TRBJ2-1	ASSYATSGSNEQF
TRBV2	.	TRBJ2-7	ASREEGPGSYEQY
TRBV13	once	TRBJ1-4	ASSLAGTGVEKLF
TRBV10-2	.	TRBJ1-4	ASSKQGANEKLF
TRBV6-5	once	TRBJ2-7	ASSYGLAGGYEQY
TRBV2	.	TRBJ1-4	ASSPGHLDLLEKLF